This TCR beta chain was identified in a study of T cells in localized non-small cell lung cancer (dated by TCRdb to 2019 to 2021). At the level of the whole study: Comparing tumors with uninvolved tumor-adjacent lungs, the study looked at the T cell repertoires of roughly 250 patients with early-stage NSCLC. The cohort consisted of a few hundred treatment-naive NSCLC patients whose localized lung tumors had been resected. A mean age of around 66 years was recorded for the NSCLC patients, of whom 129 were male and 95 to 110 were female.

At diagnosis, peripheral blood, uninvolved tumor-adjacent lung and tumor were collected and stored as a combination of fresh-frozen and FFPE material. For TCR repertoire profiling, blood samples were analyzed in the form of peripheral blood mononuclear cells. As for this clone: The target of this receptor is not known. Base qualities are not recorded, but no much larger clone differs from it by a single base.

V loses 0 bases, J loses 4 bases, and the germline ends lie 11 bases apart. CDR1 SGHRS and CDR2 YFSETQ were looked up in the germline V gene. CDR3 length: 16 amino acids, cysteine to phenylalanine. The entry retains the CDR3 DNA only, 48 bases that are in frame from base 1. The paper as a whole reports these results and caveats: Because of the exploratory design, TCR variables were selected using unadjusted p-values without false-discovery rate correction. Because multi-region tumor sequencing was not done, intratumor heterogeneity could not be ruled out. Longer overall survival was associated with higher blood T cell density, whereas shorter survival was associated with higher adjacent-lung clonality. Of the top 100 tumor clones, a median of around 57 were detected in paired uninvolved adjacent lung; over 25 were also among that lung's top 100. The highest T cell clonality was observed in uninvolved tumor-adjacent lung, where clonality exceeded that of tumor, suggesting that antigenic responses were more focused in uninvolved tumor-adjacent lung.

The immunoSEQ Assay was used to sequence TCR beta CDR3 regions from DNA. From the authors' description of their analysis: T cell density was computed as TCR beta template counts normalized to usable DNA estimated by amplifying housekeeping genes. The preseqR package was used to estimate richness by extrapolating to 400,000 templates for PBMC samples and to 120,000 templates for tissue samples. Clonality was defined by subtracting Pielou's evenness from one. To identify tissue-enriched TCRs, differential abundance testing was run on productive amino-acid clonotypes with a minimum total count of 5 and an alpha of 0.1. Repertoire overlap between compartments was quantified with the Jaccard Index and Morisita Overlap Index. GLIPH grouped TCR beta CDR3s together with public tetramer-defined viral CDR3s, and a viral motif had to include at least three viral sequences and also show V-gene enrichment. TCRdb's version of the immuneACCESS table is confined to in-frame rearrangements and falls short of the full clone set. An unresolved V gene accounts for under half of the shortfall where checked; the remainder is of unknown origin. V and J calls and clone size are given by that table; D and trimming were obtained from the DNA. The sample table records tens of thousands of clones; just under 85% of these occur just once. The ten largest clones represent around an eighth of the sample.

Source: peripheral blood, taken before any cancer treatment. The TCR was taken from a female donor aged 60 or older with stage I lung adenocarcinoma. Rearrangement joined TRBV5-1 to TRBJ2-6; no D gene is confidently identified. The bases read TGCGCCAGCAGCTTGGTATCCGTTTCGGGGGCCAACGTCCTGACTTTC. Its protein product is CASSLVSVSGANVLTF.